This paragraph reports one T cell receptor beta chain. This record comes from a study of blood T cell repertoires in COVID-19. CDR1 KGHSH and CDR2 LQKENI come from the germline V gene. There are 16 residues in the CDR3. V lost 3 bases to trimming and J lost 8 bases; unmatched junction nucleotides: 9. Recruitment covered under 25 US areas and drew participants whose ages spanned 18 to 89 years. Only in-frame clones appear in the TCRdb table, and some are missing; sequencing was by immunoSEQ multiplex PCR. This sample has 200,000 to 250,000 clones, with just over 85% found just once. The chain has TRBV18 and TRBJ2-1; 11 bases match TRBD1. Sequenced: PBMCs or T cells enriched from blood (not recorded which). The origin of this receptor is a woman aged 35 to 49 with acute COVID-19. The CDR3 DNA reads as TGTGCCAGCTCACCGGGACAGGGGGTTACCCGGGATGAGCAGTTCTTC. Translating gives CASSPGQGVTRDEQFF. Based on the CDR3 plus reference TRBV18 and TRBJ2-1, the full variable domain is NAGVMQNPRHLVRRRGQEARLRCSPMKGHSHVYWYRQLPEEGLKFMVYLQKENIIDESGMPKERFSAEFPKEGPSILRIQQVVRGDSAAYFCASSPGQGVTRDEQFFGPGTRLTVL.